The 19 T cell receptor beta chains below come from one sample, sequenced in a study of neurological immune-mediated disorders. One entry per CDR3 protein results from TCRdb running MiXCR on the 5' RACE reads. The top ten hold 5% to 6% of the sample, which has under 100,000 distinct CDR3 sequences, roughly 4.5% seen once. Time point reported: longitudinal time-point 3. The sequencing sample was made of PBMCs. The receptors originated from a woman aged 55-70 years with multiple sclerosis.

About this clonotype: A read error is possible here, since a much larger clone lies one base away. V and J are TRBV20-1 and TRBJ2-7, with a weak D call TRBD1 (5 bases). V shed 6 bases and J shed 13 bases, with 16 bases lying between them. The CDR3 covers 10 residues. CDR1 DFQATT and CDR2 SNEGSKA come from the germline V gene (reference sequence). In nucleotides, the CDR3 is TGCAGTGCCACGGACATTGGGCATTACTTC. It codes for CSATDIGHYF.

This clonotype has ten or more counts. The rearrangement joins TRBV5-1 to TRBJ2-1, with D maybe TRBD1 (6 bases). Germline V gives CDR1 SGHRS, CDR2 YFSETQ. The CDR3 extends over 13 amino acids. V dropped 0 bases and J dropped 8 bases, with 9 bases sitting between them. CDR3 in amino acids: CASSLAGEHEQFF. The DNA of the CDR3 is TGCGCCAGCAGCTTGGCAGGGGAACATGAGCAGTTCTTC.

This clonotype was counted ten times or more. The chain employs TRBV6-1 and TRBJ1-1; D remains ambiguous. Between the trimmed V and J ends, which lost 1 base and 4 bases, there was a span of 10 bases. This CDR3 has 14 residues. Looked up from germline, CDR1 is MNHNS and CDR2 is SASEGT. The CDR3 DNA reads TGTGCCAGCAGTGAAGTGGGCCGGGGCACTGAAGCTTTCTTT. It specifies CASSEVGRGTEAFF.

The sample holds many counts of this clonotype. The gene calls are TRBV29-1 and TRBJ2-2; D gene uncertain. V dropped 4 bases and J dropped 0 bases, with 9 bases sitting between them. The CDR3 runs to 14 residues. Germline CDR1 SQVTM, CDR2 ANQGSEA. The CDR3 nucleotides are TGCAGCGTTGGGATTCCCACGAACACCGGGGAGCTGTTTTTT. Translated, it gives CSVGIPTNTGELFF.

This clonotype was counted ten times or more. The CDR3 spells CASSLEMGEANSPLHF. In nucleotides, the CDR3 is TGTGCCAGCAGCTTGGAAATGGGGGAGGCGAATTCACCCCTCCACTTT. The J gene is TRBJ1-6, the V gene TRBV5-6; D might be TRBD1 (5 bases). The CDR3 spans 16 residues. Looked up from germline, CDR1 is SGHDT and CDR2 is YYEEEE. V lost 0 bases and J 7 bases, leaving 14 bases between the germline ends.

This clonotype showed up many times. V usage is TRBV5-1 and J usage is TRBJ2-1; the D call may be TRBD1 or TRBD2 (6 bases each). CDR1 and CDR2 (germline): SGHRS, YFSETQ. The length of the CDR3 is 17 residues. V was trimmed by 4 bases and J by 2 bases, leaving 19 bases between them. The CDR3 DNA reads TGCGCCAGCAGCCATTTAATACAGGGAGGCCCCTACAATGAGCAGTTCTTC. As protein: CASSHLIQGGPYNEQFF.

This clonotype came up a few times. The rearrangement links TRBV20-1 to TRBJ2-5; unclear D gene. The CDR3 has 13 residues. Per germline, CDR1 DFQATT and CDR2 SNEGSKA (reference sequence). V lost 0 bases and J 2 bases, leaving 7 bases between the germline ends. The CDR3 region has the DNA TGCAGTGCTAGAGATGACTGGCAAGAGACCCAGTACTTC. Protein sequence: CSARDDWQETQYF.

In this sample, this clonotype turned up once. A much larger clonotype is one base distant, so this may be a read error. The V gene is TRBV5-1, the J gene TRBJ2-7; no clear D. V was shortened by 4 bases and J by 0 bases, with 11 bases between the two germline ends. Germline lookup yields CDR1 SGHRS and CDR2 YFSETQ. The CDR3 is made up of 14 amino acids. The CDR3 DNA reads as TGCGCCAGCAGCCCCCTGGACCTCTCCTACGAGCAGTACTTC. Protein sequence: CASSPLDLSYEQYF.

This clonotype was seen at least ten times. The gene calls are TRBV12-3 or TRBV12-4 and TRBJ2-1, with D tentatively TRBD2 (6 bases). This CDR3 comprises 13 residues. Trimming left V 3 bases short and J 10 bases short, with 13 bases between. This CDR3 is CASSFRLAMEQFF. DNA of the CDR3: TGTGCCAGCAGTTTTCGGCTAGCGATGGAGCAGTTCTTC.

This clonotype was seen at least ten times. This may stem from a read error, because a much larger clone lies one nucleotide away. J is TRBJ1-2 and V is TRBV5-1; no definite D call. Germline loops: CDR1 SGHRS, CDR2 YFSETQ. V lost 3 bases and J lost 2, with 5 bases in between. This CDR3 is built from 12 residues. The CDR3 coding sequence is TGCGCCAGCAGCTCGGACAACTATGGCTACACCTTC. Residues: CASSSDNYGYTF.

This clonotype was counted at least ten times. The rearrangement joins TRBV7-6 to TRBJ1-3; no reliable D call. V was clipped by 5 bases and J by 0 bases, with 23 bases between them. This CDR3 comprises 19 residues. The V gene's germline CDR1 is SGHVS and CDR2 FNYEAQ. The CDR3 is CASSRKPANTVDSGNTIYF. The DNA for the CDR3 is TGTGCCAGCAGCCGTAAACCGGCTAATACGGTAGACTCTGGAAACACCATATATTTT.

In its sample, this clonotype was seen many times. The CDR3 nucleotides read TGTGCCAGCAGCCAACGCACAGGGTTTGGCTCTGGGGCCAACGTCCTGACTTTC. This encodes CASSQRTGFGSGANVLTF. This chain joins TRBV5-6 and TRBJ2-6; perhaps TRBD1 as D (6 bases). This CDR3 spans 18 amino acids. Germline V gene data show CDR1 as SGHDT and CDR2 as YYEEEE. V dropped 4 bases and J dropped 0 bases, with 17 bases sitting between them. Looking up the rest from reference TRBV5-6 and TRBJ2-6 gives the full variable domain: DAGVTQSPTHLIKTRGQQVTLRCSPKSGHDTVSWYQQALGQGPQFIFQYYEEEERQRGNFPDRFSGHQFPNYSSELNVNALLLGDSALYLCASSQRTGFGSGANVLTFGAGSRLTVL.

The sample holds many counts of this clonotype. CDR3 protein: CASSLRGTSGANTGELFF. The CDR3 DNA reads as TGTGCCAGCAGTTTACGGGGGACTAGCGGGGCGAACACCGGGGAGCTGTTTTTT. The chain joins TRBV27 to TRBJ2-2; 13 positions agree with TRBD2. CDR3 size: 18 residues. The junction had 3 bases not matched to a gene; V was cut back by 2 bases and J by 0 bases. The germline V gene has CDR1 MNHEY and CDR2 SMNVEV (reference sequence).

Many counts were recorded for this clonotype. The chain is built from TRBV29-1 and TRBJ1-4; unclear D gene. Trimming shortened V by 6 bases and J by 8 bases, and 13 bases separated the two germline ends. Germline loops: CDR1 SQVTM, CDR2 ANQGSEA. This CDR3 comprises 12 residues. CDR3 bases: TGCAGCGTCCAGCTGGGCCAGGAAAAACTGTTTTTT. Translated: CSVQLGQEKLFF.

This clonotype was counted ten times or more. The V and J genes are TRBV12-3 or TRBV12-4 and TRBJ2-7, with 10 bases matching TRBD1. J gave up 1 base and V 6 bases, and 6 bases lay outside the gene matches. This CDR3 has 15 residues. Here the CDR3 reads CASRGQGPGSYEQYF. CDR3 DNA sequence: TGTGCCAGCAGGGGACAGGGGCCGGGTTCCTACGAGCAGTACTTC.

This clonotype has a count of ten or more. The DNA of the CDR3 is TGTGCCAGCAGTCCGACAGGGTCCTCCTACGAGCAGTACTTC. This gives the protein CASSPTGSSYEQYF. This sequence joins TRBV6-4 and TRBJ2-7; 7 bases align to TRBD1. This CDR3 is 14 amino acids long. Trimming took 5 bases from V and 0 from J; bases not matched to a gene: 4. The germline gives CDR1 MRHNA, CDR2 SNTAGT.

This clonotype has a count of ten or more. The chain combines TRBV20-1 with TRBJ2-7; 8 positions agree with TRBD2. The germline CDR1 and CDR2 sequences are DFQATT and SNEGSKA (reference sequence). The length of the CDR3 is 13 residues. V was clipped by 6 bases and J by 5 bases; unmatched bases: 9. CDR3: CSASGHGGDEQYF. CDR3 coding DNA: TGCAGTGCCTCGGGCCACGGGGGGGACGAGCAGTACTTC.

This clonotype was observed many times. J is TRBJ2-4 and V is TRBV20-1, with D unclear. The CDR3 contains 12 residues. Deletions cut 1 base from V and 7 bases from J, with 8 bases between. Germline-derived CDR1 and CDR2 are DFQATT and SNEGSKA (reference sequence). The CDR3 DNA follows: TGCAGTGCTAGAGGCCCGGAGAACATTCAGTACTTC. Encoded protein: CSARGPENIQYF.

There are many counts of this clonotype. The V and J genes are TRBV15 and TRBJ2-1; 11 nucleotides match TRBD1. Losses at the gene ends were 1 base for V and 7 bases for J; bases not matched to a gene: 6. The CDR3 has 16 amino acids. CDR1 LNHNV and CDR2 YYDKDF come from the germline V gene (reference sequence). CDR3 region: CATSRAGQGAFNEQFF. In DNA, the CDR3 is TGTGCCACCAGCAGAGCCGGACAGGGGGCCTTTAATGAGCAGTTCTTC.